The sequence of this T cell receptor (beta chain) was determined in a study of CXCR3-negative and CXCR3-positive naive CD8 T cells (dated by TCRdb to the late 2010s). With respect to the entire study: In total, 130 million to 150 million TRB reads were obtained, which works out to roughly 1.5 +/- 0.3 million reads per library. The diversity and physicochemical repertoire analyses included fewer than twelve donors pooled from two independent experiments. For the TRBV-TRBJ cluster analysis, the naive subsets came from a handful of donors, while the memory cells came from 3 donors. Study-wide conclusions, independent of this receptor: Because surface CD5, which is linked to self-reactivity in mice, was comparable between the naive subsets, TCR interaction strength was also inferred from TRB CDR3 physicochemical properties. Similar TRBV-TRBJ usage was shown by naive CXCR3-negative and CXCR3-positive cells from the same donor, whereas distinct patterns were shown by memory cells. Comparably high repertoire diversity was found in both naive subsets, whereas much lower repertoire diversity was found in memory CD8+ T cells. CXCR3 expression partially decreased after cryopreservation, so most assays used freshly isolated PBMCs. TRB CDR3s from CXCR3-positive naive cells showed higher hydrophobicity (lower Kidera factor 4), lower energy, and higher strength and volume indices than CXCR3-negative naive cells.

Sequencing relied on a NextSeq 550. The Human TCR Profiling Kit (MiLaboratory) was used to make UMI-labeled 5' RACE TRB cDNA libraries. The full amount of extracted RNA was used for cDNA synthesis, and the full amount of resulting cDNA was used for PCR amplification. Libraries were prepared in parallel with an identical number of PCR cycles. In the authors' own workflow: MIGEC and MiXCR extracted about 57,000 +/- 9,900 unique UMI-labeled TRB cDNA molecules per library, requiring at least two reads per UMI. On average, 40,000 +/- 10,000 functional in-frame TRB CDR3 nucleotide clonotypes lacking stop codons were found per library. After each sample was downsampled to 5000 UMI-labeled TRB molecules, VDJtools was used to calculate diversity metrics such as normalized Shannon-Wiener and Chao1. VDJtools computed clonotype-size-weighted physicochemical properties of the central five CDR3 residues: interaction energy, strength, volume and Kidera factor 4. Through TCRdb reprocessing, the reads give one entry per CDR3 protein sequence; DNA is omitted. The V and J calls were not made by the authors but by TCRdb's processing. The data table for this sample lists some 68,000 distinct CDR3 sequences. Over 4% of the sample is in the top ten clones.

With respect to this clonotype: It lacks a known antigen.

Each CD8+ T cell subset was flow-sorted in triplicate, and 300,000 to 350,000 cells per subset were placed directly into RLT lysis buffer. Naive CD8+ T cells were defined stringently as CD45RO-CCR7+CD27+CD95- to exclude memory contaminants. Peripheral blood mononuclear cells were isolated from buffy coats using standard density gradient centrifugation. A FACSAria III was used to flow-sort naive CD8+ T cells into CXCR3-negative and CXCR3-positive populations. Total RNA was extracted from sorted cells using an RNeasy Mini Kit. The TCR was taken from a human donor in good health. Some clones in this sample may be carry-over from other donors' samples. Sequenced input: naive CXCR3+ CD8+ T cells from blood. Explained via the paper, the cell subset or site label denotes: CD45RO-CCR7+CD27+CD95- naive CD8+ T cells expressing CXCR3 (TNR3+).

The CDR3 region: CASSSPGQGSGEQYF. The rearranged segments are TRBV7-9 and TRBJ2-7; TCRdb's D call of TRBD1 is untestable without DNA. The CDR3 runs 15 amino acids, cysteine and phenylalanine included. Only the protein sequence is given. Reading the germline V gene (reference sequence) gives CDR1 SEHNR and CDR2 FQNEAQ.